This TCR beta chain was identified in a study of T cell repertoires in cytomegalovirus infection. The overall study: It can be stated that public TCR beta signatures indicated CMV infection as well as a matching HLA type. Findings and limits, study-wide: HLA-C-restricted CMV-specific TCR beta clonotypes prevailed in the ex vivo response.

Note on this clonotype: The antigen is unknown.

The CDR3 has 14 residues. V was cut by 0 bases and J by 8 bases, with 13 bases left in between. The germline gives CDR1 MNHEY, CDR2 SVGAGI. TCRdb passed the reads through MiXCR, listing each CDR3 protein once. The sample includes about 210,000 distinct CDR3 sequences, 6% to 8% of them seen just once. Source material: PBMCs. The sequence was obtained from a human donor in good health (CMV status not recorded). Some clones in this sample may be carry-over from other donors' samples. The rearrangement joins TRBV6-5 to TRBJ1-2, with D possibly TRBD1 on 5 matching bases. As DNA, the CDR3 is TGTGCCAGCAGTTACTCGGTTGAGCGGGACGGCTACACCTTC. It codes for CASSYSVERDGYTF.